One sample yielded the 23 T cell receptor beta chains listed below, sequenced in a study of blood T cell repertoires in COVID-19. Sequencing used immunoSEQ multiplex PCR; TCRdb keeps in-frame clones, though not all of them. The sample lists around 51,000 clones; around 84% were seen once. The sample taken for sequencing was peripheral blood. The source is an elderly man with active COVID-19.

The CDR3, as DNA: TGTGCCAGCAGCTTAACCGGGCAGGGCCAAGAGACCCAGTACTTC. Translating gives CASSLTGQGQETQYF. The gene calls are TRBV7-3 and TRBJ2-5; TRBD1 might be the D (5 bases). V lost 0 bases, J lost 1 base, and 9 bases lay in between. The CDR3 runs 15 residues. The germline CDR1 and CDR2 sequences are SGHTA and FQGTGA.

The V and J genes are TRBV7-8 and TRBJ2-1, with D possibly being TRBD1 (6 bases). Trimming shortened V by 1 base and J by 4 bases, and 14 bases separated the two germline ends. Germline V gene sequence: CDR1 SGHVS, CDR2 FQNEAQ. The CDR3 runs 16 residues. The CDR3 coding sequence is TGTGCCAGCAGCTTAGAAAGGACCCAGGGGTACAATGAGCAGTTCTTC. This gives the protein CASSLERTQGYNEQFF.

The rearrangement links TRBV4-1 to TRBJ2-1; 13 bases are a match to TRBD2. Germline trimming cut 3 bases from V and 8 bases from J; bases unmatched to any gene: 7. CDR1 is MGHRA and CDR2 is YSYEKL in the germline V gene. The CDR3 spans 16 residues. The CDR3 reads CASSHPTSGRIHEQFF. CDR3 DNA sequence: TGCGCCAGCAGCCATCCGACTAGCGGGAGGATCCATGAGCAGTTCTTC.

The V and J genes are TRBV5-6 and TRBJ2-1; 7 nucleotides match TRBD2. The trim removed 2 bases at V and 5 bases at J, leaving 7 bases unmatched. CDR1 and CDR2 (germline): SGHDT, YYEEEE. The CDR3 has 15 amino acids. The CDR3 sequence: CASSFWAGRHNEQFF. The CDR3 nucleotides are TGTGCCAGCAGCTTCTGGGCCGGGAGGCACAATGAGCAGTTCTTC.

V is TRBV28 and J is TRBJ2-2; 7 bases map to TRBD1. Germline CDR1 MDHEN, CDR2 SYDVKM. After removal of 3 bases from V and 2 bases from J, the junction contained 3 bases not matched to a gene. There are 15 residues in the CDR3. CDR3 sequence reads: CASSLGQINTGELFF. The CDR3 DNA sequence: TGTGCCAGCAGTTTGGGACAGATCAACACCGGGGAGCTGTTTTTT.

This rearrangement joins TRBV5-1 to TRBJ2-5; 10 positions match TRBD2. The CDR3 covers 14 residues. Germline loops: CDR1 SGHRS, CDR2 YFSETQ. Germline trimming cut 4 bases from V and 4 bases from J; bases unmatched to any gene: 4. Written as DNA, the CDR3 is TGCGCCAGCAGCCCTAGCGGGAGACGAGAGACCCAGTACTTC. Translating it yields CASSPSGRRETQYF.

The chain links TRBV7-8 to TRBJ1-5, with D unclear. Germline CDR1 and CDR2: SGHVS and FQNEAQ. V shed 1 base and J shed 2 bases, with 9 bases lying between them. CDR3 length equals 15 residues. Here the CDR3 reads CASSLDGVGNQPQHF. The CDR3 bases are TGTGCCAGCAGCTTAGACGGGGTAGGCAATCAGCCCCAGCATTTT.

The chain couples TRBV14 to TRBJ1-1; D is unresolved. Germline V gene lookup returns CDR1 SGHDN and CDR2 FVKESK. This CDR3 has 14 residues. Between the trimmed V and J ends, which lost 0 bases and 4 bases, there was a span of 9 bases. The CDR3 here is CASSQEAVGTEAFF. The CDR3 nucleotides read TGTGCCAGCAGCCAAGAGGCGGTAGGCACTGAAGCTTTCTTT.

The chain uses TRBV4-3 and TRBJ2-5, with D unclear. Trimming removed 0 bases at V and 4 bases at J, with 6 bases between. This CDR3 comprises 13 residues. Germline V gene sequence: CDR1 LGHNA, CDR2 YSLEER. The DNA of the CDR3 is TGCGCCAGCAGCCAAGATTTCGGAGAGACCCAGTACTTC. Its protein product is CASSQDFGETQYF.

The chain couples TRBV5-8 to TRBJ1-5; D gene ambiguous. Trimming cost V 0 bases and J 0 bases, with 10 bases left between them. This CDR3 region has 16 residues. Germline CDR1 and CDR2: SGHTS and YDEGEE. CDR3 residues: CASSLGRAFSNQPQHF. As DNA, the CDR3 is TGTGCCAGCAGCTTGGGGCGGGCCTTTAGCAATCAGCCCCAGCATTTT.

CDR3 sequence (DNA): TGTGCCAGCTCACGCACAGGGGCCTACGAGCAGTACTTC. Translated, it gives CASSRTGAYEQYF. The chain has TRBV18 and TRBJ2-7; 7 bases agree with TRBD1. The CDR3 spans 13 residues. The germline CDR1 and CDR2 sequences are KGHSH and LQKENI. V lost 4 bases to trimming and J lost 2 bases; unmatched junction nucleotides: 2.

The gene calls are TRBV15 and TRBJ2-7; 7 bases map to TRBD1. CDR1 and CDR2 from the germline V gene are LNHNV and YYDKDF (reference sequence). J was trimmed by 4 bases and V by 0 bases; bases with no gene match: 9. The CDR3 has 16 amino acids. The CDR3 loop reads CATSRDIGTASYEQYF. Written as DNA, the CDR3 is TGTGCCACCAGCAGAGATATCGGGACAGCTAGTTACGAGCAGTACTTC.

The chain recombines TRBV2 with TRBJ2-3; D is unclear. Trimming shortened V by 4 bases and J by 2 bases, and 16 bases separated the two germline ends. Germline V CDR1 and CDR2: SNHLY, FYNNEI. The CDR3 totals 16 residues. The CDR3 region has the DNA TGTGCCAGCAGTGCCATCAATGAACTAACCACAGATACGCAGTATTTT. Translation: CASSAINELTTDTQYF.

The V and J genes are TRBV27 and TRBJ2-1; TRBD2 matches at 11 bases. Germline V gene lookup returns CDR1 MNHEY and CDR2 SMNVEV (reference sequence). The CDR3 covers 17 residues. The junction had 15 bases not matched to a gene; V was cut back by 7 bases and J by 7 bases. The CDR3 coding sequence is TGTGCCAGCAAGCTAGGGCCGGGACTAGCGGCGTGGAATGAGCAGTTCTTC. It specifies CASKLGPGLAAWNEQFF.

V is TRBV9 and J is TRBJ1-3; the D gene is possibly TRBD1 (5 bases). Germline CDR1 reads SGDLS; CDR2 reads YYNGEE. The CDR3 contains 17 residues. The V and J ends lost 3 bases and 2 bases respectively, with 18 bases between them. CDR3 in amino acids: CASSDPLSRAPGNTIYF. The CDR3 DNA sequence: TGTGCCAGCAGCGACCCCTTGTCCAGGGCTCCTGGAAACACCATATATTTT. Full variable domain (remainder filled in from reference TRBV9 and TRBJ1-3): DSGVTQTPKHLITATGQRVTLRCSPRSGDLSVYWYQQSLDQGLQFLIQYYNGEERAKGNILERFSAQQFPDLHSELNLSSLELGDSALYFCASSDPLSRAPGNTIYFGEGSWLTVV.

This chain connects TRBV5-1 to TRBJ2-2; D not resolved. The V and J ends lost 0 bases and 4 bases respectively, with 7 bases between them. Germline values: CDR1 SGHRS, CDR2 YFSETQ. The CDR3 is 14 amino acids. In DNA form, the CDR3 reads TGCGCCAGCAGCTTGGACCCCGGCACCGGGGAGCTGTTTTTT. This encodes CASSLDPGTGELFF.

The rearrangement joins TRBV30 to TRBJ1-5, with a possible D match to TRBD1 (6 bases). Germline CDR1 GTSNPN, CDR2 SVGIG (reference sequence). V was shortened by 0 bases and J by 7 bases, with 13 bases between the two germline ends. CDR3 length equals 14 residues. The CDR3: CAWSVQGPGQPQHF. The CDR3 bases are TGTGCCTGGAGTGTTCAGGGGCCGGGGCAGCCCCAGCATTTT.

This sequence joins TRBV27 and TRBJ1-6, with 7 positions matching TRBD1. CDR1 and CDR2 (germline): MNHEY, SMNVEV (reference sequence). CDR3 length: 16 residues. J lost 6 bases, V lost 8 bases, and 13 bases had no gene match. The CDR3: CASSPHPGQSNSPLHF. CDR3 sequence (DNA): TGTGCCAGCTCCCCCCACCCGGGACAGAGTAATTCACCCCTCCACTTT.

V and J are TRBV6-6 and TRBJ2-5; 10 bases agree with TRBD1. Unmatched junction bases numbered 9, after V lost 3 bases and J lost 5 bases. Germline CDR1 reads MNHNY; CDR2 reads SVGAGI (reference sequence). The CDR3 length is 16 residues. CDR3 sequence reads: CASSYGTGVVRETQYF. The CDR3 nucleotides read TGTGCCAGCAGTTATGGGACAGGGGTCGTGCGGGAGACCCAGTACTTC.

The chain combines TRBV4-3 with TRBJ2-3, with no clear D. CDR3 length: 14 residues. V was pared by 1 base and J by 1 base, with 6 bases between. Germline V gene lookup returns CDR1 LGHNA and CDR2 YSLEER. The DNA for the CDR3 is TGCGCCAGCAGCCAAGGAGAGGGCACAGATACGCAGTATTTT. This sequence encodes CASSQGEGTDTQYF.

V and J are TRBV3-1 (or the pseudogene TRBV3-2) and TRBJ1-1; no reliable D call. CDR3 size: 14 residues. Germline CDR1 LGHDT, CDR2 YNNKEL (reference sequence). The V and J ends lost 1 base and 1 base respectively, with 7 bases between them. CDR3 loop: CASSQVGGNTEAFF. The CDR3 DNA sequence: TGTGCCAGCAGCCAAGTAGGCGGGAACACTGAAGCTTTCTTT.

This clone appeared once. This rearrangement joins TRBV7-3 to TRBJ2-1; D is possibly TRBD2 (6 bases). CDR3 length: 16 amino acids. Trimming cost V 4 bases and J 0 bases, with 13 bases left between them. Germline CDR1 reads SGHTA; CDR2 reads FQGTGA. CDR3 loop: CASSSSSESSYNEQFF. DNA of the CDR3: TGTGCCAGCAGCTCCTCTAGCGAGAGCTCCTACAATGAGCAGTTCTTC.

The DNA of the CDR3 is TGTGCCAGCAGCTGGACTAGCGGAGAAGAGACCCAGTACTTC. Its protein product is CASSWTSGEETQYF. The chain is built from TRBV7-9 and TRBJ2-5; TRBD2 matches 10 bases. CDR3 length: 14 residues. V dropped 4 bases and J dropped 3; count of bases not matched to a gene: 2. Germline-derived CDR1 and CDR2 are SEHNR and FQNEAQ (reference sequence).